A single sample is the source of the 28 T cell receptor beta chains below, sequenced in a study of Ad26.COV2.S vaccination and SARS-CoV-2 variants. Measured with immunoSEQ multiplex PCR; TCRdb has only the in-frame clones, and not every one. The top ten clones hold approximately 11% of a sample with roughly 300,000 clones, about 86% of them seen once. Treatment here: approximately 18 received Ad26.COV2.S at low or high dose, single or two shots; about 5 received placebo; per-sample allocation not given. Collection of the samples took place on day 63 after the first injection of vaccine or placebo. Sequencing was performed on peripheral blood, taken in a trial of Ad26.COV2.S vaccine versus placebo. The source is a person aged 18 to 65 who received the Ad26.COV2.S COVID-19 vaccine or a placebo.

The chain uses TRBV7-2 and TRBJ2-7, with D possibly being TRBD1 or TRBD2 (5 bases each). This CDR3 has 15 residues. Germline CDR1 is SGHTA and CDR2 is FQGNSA. The V end was cut by 5 bases, the J end by 6 bases, with 20 bases between. The chain's CDR3 is CASSPSGPLGTEQYF. Here the CDR3 DNA reads TGTGCCAGCAGCCCCAGCGGTCCCCTAGGGACCGAGCAGTACTTC.

The gene calls are TRBV18 and TRBJ2-7; 7 nucleotides align to TRBD2. This CDR3 region has 15 residues. Trimming cost V 4 bases and J 3 bases; bases outside gene matches: 9. Germline-derived CDR1 and CDR2 are KGHSH and LQKENI. In DNA form, the CDR3 reads TGTGCCAGCTCACATCGGACTAGTGGCAGCTACGAGCAGTACTTC. It is translated as CASSHRTSGSYEQYF.

The gene calls are TRBV3-1 (or the pseudogene TRBV3-2) and TRBJ2-1, with 8 bases identical to TRBD2. The germline V gene has CDR1 LGHDT and CDR2 YNNKEL (reference sequence). V lost 4 bases to trimming and J lost 4 bases; unmatched junction nucleotides: 18. This CDR3 is built from 19 residues. The CDR3 coding sequence is TGTGCCAGCAGCCGGAGTGGTAGCGGGGAGTTGGGCCTATACAATGAGCAGTTCTTC. This gives the protein CASSRSGSGELGLYNEQFF.

V usage is TRBV7-3 and J usage is TRBJ2-7; D ambiguous. The CDR3 sequence is 14 residues long. The V end was cut by 2 bases, the J end by 3 bases, with 11 bases between. CDR1 is SGHTA and CDR2 is FQGTGA in the germline V gene. The CDR3 DNA is TGTGCCAGCAGCTTAGGGCCTTCCGGCTACGAGCAGTACTTC. This encodes CASSLGPSGYEQYF.

The chain carries TRBV5-1 and TRBJ1-2; a possible D gene is TRBD1 (6 bases). The CDR3 covers 14 residues. Germline values: CDR1 SGHRS, CDR2 YFSETQ. Trimming removed 2 bases at V and 8 bases at J, with 16 bases between. The CDR3 protein is CASSLPGQPSGYTF. Written as DNA, the CDR3 is TGCGCCAGCAGCTTACCCGGACAGCCTTCCGGCTACACCTTC.

A note on this clone: This specimen includes other DNA sequences encoding the same CDR3. The V gene is TRBV5-1, the J gene TRBJ2-5; no clear D. CDR1 and CDR2 (germline): SGHRS, YFSETQ. There are 12 residues in the CDR3. The V end was cut by 7 bases, the J end by 0 bases, with 7 bases between. CDR3 bases: TGCGCCAGCTCCCCGTACCAAGAGACCCAGTACTTC. Its protein is CASSPYQETQYF.

This rearrangement joins TRBV4-3 to TRBJ1-3; the D is unclear. V shed 0 bases and J shed 0 bases, with 12 bases lying between them. From germline, CDR1 is LGHNA and CDR2 YSLEER. The CDR3 consists of 17 residues. CDR3 in amino acids: CASSQDFGILSGNTIYF. The CDR3 nucleotides read TGCGCCAGCAGCCAAGATTTCGGGATCCTCTCTGGAAACACCATATATTTT.

This clone is a singleton in its sample. The J gene is TRBJ2-5, the V gene TRBV6-5; weak D call: TRBD1 (6 bases). Looked up from germline, CDR1 is MNHEY and CDR2 is SVGAGI. The CDR3 runs to 13 residues. Trimming left V 10 bases short and J 2 bases short, with 14 bases between. This CDR3 is CATSTGTQETQYF. DNA of the CDR3: TGTGCCACAAGTACCGGGACACAAGAGACCCAGTACTTC.

The V gene is TRBV7-2, the J gene TRBJ2-7, with 7 bases fitting TRBD2. Germline CDR1 and CDR2: SGHTA and FQGNSA. There are 15 residues in the CDR3. Unmatched junction bases numbered 9, after V lost 4 bases and J lost 3 bases. CDR3 coding DNA: TGTGCCAGCAGCTCCCGCGGACTAGTAGTCTACGAGCAGTACTTC. It encodes CASSSRGLVVYEQYF.

The chain links TRBV6-5 to TRBJ1-2; TRBD1 matches at 7 bases. The CDR3 sequence is 14 residues long. The germline V gene encodes CDR1 MNHEY and CDR2 SVGAGI. The J segment lost 8 bases and the V segment lost 8 bases, leaving 14 bases of the junction unmatched. The CDR3 bases are TGTGCCAGCTTAATTCGGACAGGCACCCACGGCTACACCTTC. Encoded protein: CASLIRTGTHGYTF.

The chain links TRBV4-2 to TRBJ2-1, with 8 bases matching TRBD2. Germline values: CDR1 LGHNA, CDR2 YNFKEQ. V trimming: 1 base; J trimming: 5 bases; junction bases outside the gene matches: 13. The CDR3 loop spans 18 amino acids. The CDR3 region is CASSQGSREAGYHNEQFF. Here the CDR3 DNA reads TGTGCCAGCAGCCAAGGATCGCGGGAGGCGGGATACCACAATGAGCAGTTCTTC.

This chain joins TRBV7-2 and TRBJ2-5; D may match TRBD1 or TRBD2 (5 bases each). Germline values: CDR1 SGHTA, CDR2 FQGNSA. This CDR3 contains 16 residues. Trimming shortened V by 2 bases and J by 2 bases, and 15 bases separated the two germline ends. CDR3 sequence reads: CASSLSSGPVQETQYF. In nucleotides, the CDR3 is TGTGCCAGCAGCTTAAGTTCGGGACCGGTACAAGAGACCCAGTACTTC.

In this sample, this clone turned up once. The V and J genes are TRBV7-2 and TRBJ1-1; perhaps TRBD1 as D (5 bases). V was clipped by 2 bases and J by 6 bases, with 10 bases between them. This CDR3 spans 13 amino acids. The V gene's germline CDR1 is SGHTA and CDR2 FQGNSA. The DNA for the CDR3 is TGTGCCAGCAGCTTATGGGGGAAGCCTGAAGCTTTCTTT. It yields the protein CASSLWGKPEAFF.

This chain joins TRBV2 and TRBJ2-7; D possibly matches TRBD1 or TRBD2 (5 bases each). From germline, CDR1 is SNHLY and CDR2 FYNNEI. The V end lost 8 bases, the J end lost 10 bases, and 27 bases lay between the germline ends. The CDR3 has 15 residues. The CDR3 region is CASGVMGDRAAQQYF. CDR3 bases: TGTGCCAGCGGGGTCATGGGGGACCGAGCAGCGCAACAGTACTTC.

The V call is TRBV27, the J call TRBJ1-6, with D possibly being TRBD1 (6 bases). Germline CDR1 reads MNHEY; CDR2 reads SMNVEV (reference sequence). This CDR3 is built from 13 residues. The V gene lost 6 bases and the J gene lost 7 bases, with 10 bases spanning the gap. The CDR3 reads CASSLQGNSPLHF. The CDR3 DNA reads as TGTGCCAGCAGCCTACAGGGAAATTCACCCCTCCACTTT.

The J gene is TRBJ2-1, the V gene TRBV7-9; D is possibly TRBD2 (6 bases). V gave up 1 base and J gave up 6 bases, with 16 bases separating them. CDR1 is SEHNR and CDR2 is FQNEAQ in the germline V gene (reference sequence). The length of the CDR3 is 16 residues. CDR3 DNA sequence: TGTGCCAGCAGCTTAGAAGGAGGAGGGGTGGGCAATGAGCAGTTCTTC. This translates into CASSLEGGGVGNEQFF.

CDR3 sequence (DNA): TGTGCCACCTTACAGGGGACCGGGGCCAACGTCCTGACTTTC. Its protein is CATLQGTGANVLTF. V usage is TRBV19 and J usage is TRBJ2-6; 7 bases agree with TRBD1. The CDR3 totals 14 residues. J lost 4 bases, V lost 10 bases, and 7 bases had no gene match. CDR1 and CDR2 from the germline V gene are LNHDA and SQIVND (reference sequence). Looking up the rest from reference TRBV19 and TRBJ2-6 gives the full variable domain: DGGITQSPKYLFRKEGQNVTLSCEQNLNHDAMYWYRQDPGQGLRLIYYSQIVNDFQKGDIAEGYSVSREKKESFPLTVTSAQKNPTAFYLCATLQGTGANVLTFGAGSRLTVL.

The chain recombines TRBV7-9 with TRBJ2-5, with 7 positions matching TRBD2. This CDR3 comprises 14 residues. Germline trimming cut 2 bases from V and 5 bases from J; bases unmatched to any gene: 5. The germline gives CDR1 SEHNR, CDR2 FQNEAQ (reference sequence). The CDR3 loop reads CASSLPGGGETQYF. CDR3 sequence (DNA): TGTGCCAGCAGCTTACCTGGGGGGGGTGAGACCCAGTACTTC.

The chain is built from TRBV19 and TRBJ2-1; maybe TRBD2 (5 bases). The CDR3 consists of 15 residues. The V gene lost 3 bases and the J gene lost 2 bases, with 11 bases spanning the gap. Germline CDR1 is LNHDA and CDR2 is SQIVND (reference sequence). The CDR3 sequence is CASSIERRPYNEQFF. CDR3 DNA: TGTGCCAGTAGTATCGAGCGGAGACCCTACAATGAGCAGTTCTTC.

The V and J genes are TRBV7-2 and TRBJ2-5; a weak D match, TRBD2 (5 bases). The CDR3 runs to 14 residues. Germline V CDR1 and CDR2: SGHTA, FQGNSA. Trimming stripped 7 bases from V and 0 bases from J, with 12 bases between. In DNA form, the CDR3 reads TGTGCCAGCACCCCTTACGGGAACCAAGAGACCCAGTACTTC. Translated, it gives CASTPYGNQETQYF.

The V gene is TRBV25-1, the J gene TRBJ1-2, with TRBD1 identical over 7 bases. Losses at the gene ends were 3 bases for V and 5 bases for J; bases not matched to a gene: 6. There are 14 residues in the CDR3. Germline loops: CDR1 MGHDK, CDR2 SYGVNS. In DNA form, the CDR3 reads TGTGCCAGCAGTGATAGGGGGCGCCGGTATGGCTACACCTTC. Translation gives CASSDRGRRYGYTF.

This clone is a singleton in its sample. The gene calls are TRBV4-2 and TRBJ2-1, with 8 bases identical to TRBD2. J was trimmed by 1 base and V by 4 bases; bases with no gene match: 6. Germline V lookup: CDR1 LGHNA, CDR2 YNFKEQ. The CDR3 spans 16 residues. The CDR3 DNA reads as TGTGCCAGCAGCCTCTCAGCGGGGGATTCCTACAATGAGCAGTTCTTC. Protein sequence: CASSLSAGDSYNEQFF.

The chain has TRBV6-4 and TRBJ2-1; 11 bases are shared with TRBD2. Germline V gene sequence: CDR1 MRHNA, CDR2 SNTAGT. This CDR3 has 16 amino acids. J was trimmed by 7 bases and V by 0 bases; bases with no gene match: 5. CDR3 DNA sequence: TGTGCCAGCAGTGACTCGACTAGCGGGACACGGAATGAGCAGTTCTTC. Translation gives CASSDSTSGTRNEQFF.

This chain links TRBV7-2 with TRBJ2-7; 9 positions match TRBD2. CDR3 length: 13 residues. After removal of 6 bases from V and 0 bases from J, the junction contained 0 bases not matched to a gene. From germline, CDR1 is SGHTA and CDR2 FQGNSA. The CDR3: CASRGLASYEQYF. In DNA form, the CDR3 reads TGTGCCAGCAGGGGACTAGCCTCCTACGAGCAGTACTTC.

The J gene is TRBJ2-5, the V gene TRBV29-1; D gene unclear. The germline gives CDR1 SQVTM, CDR2 ANQGSEA. The CDR3 length is 12 residues. V dropped 2 bases and J dropped 1 base, with 5 bases sitting between them. The CDR3 protein is CSVERAQETQYF. The CDR3 nucleotides are TGCAGCGTTGAAAGGGCCCAAGAGACCCAGTACTTC.

The chain uses TRBV5-6 and TRBJ1-1; TRBD1 matches at 9 bases. V shed 4 bases and J 8 bases; nucleotides not matched to a gene: 9. The CDR3 length is 14 residues. CDR1 and CDR2 (germline): SGHDT, YYEEEE. CDR3 protein: CASSRGQGMWEAFF. The CDR3 DNA follows: TGTGCCAGCAGCCGGGGACAGGGAATGTGGGAAGCTTTCTTT.

The rearrangement links TRBV28 to TRBJ2-3; D possibly corresponds to TRBD2 (5 bases). The CDR3 runs to 14 residues. V gave up 2 bases and J gave up 5 bases, with 11 bases separating them. In germline, CDR1 is MDHEN, CDR2 SYDVKM. CDR3 loop: CASSLRLAGDTQYF. The CDR3 nucleotides read TGTGCCAGCAGTTTACGGCTAGCCGGAGATACGCAGTATTTT.

About this clone itself: One junction end disagrees with the germline gene, perhaps due to a read error. J is TRBJ1-2 and V is TRBV28; D is possibly TRBD1 (6 bases). CDR3 length equals 12 residues. The V gene's germline CDR1 is MDHEN and CDR2 SYDVKM. Here the CDR3 DNA reads TGTGCCAGCAGTTTCCCGGGGGCGGGACGCGCCTTC. This encodes CASSFPGAGRAF.